This entry lists 8 T cell receptor beta chains sequenced from one sample in a study of blood T cell repertoires in COVID-19. Clones were sequenced by immunoSEQ multiplex PCR, and TCRdb holds only the in-frame ones, with some missing. The sample consists of some 220,000 clones, around 83% of them appearing once. The sequenced sample was PBMCs or T cells enriched from blood (not recorded which). Every receptor here comes from a middle-aged woman with acute COVID-19.

This chain connects TRBV7-2 to TRBJ2-2; D possibly corresponds to TRBD1 (6 bases). Germline CDR1 reads SGHTA; CDR2 reads FQGNSA. Trimming took off 7 bases at V and 1 base at J, with 7 bases between the two ends. The CDR3 has 13 amino acids. CDR3: CASMGQNTGELFF. CDR3 DNA: TGTGCCAGCATGGGACAGAACACCGGGGAGCTGTTTTTT.

V usage is TRBV27 and J usage is TRBJ1-1; D possibly corresponds to TRBD1 (5 bases). CDR1 and CDR2 (germline): MNHEY, SMNVEV (reference sequence). The CDR3 loop spans 15 amino acids. V was cut by 1 base and J by 3 bases, with 12 bases left in between. This chain's CDR3 is CASSLYGGAYTEAFF. The CDR3 nucleotides are TGTGCCAGCAGTTTATACGGGGGAGCGTACACTGAAGCTTTCTTT.

CDR3: CASSEAGKPVYNEQFF. CDR3 nucleotides: TGTGCCAGCAGTGAAGCCGGGAAACCCGTTTACAATGAGCAGTTCTTC. The chain employs TRBV6-1 and TRBJ2-1; TRBD2 is a possible D gene (5 bases). This CDR3 region has 16 residues. Germline CDR1 reads MNHNS; CDR2 reads SASEGT. V dropped 0 bases and J dropped 4 bases, with 13 bases sitting between them.

The gene calls are TRBV21-1 and TRBJ1-5; the table's TRBD1 call for D was not verified on the DNA. TRBV21-1 is an annotated pseudogene. CDR3 length: 18 amino acids. Written as DNA, the CDR3 is TGTGCCAGCAGATCCCGGGACAGGGGATGTAACAGCAATCAGCCCCAGCATTTT. Its translation is CASRSRDRGCNSNQPQHF.

Only one count was recorded for this clone. The V and J genes are TRBV5-1 and TRBJ1-1; 8 nucleotides align to TRBD1. This CDR3 has 14 residues. In germline, CDR1 is SGHRS, CDR2 YFSETQ. The V and J ends lost 0 bases and 8 bases, in that order; junction bases with no gene match: 6. This chain's CDR3 is CASSLARQGAEAFF. In DNA form, the CDR3 reads TGCGCCAGCAGCTTGGCCCGCCAGGGGGCAGAAGCTTTCTTT.

The chain uses TRBV24-1 and TRBJ2-2, with 9 bases that match TRBD2. The CDR3 is 15 amino acids. V gave up 10 bases and J gave up 6 bases; unmatched junction bases: 11. Germline V CDR1 and CDR2: KGHDR, SFDVKD. CDR3 DNA sequence: TGTGCCACGAGCGGGGGGCTTAGGAAGGCCGGGGAGCTGTTTTTT. This gives the protein CATSGGLRKAGELFF.

V and J are TRBV20-1 and TRBJ2-3; 7 bases agree with TRBD1. J gave up 6 bases and V 3 bases, and 6 bases lay outside the gene matches. CDR3 length equals 13 residues. Per the germline V gene, CDR1 is DFQATT and CDR2 is SNEGSKA (reference sequence). CDR3 protein: CSASYEGADTQYF. DNA of the CDR3: TGCAGTGCTAGTTACGAGGGGGCCGATACGCAGTATTTT.

The rearrangement uses TRBV6-5 and TRBJ1-1; D remains ambiguous. The germline CDR1 and CDR2 sequences are MNHEY and SVGAGI. The CDR3 runs 14 residues. Between the trimmed V and J ends, which lost 2 bases and 1 base, there was a span of 8 bases. The CDR3 is CASSYGERNTEAFF. For the CDR3, the DNA is TGTGCCAGCAGTTACGGGGAGAGGAACACTGAAGCTTTCTTT.